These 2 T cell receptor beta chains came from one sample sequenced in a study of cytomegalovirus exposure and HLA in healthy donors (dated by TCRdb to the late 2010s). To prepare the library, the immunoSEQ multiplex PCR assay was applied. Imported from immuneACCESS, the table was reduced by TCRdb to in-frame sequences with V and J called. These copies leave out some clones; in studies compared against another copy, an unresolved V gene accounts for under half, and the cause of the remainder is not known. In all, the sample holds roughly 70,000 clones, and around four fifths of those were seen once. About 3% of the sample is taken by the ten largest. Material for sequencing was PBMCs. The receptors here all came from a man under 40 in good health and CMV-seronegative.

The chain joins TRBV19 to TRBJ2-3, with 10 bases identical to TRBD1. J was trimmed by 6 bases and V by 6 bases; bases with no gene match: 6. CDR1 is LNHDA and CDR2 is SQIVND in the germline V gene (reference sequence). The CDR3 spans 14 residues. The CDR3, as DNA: TGTGCCAGTAGCATGGGGGACAGGGGTGATACGCAGTATTTT. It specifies CASSMGDRGDTQYF.

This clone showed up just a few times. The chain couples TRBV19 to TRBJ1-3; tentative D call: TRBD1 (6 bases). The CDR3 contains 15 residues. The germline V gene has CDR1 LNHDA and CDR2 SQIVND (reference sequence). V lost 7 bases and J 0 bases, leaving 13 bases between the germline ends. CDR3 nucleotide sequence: TGTGCCAGTACCCGAGGGGACAACTCTGGAAACACCATATATTTT. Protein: CASTRGDNSGNTIYF.